This T cell receptor beta chain was sequenced during a study of vaccination and CD4 T cells after COVID-19. The wider study: Recovered-phase convalescent patients showed SARS-CoV-2 positivity by nasal swab PCR; roughly ten were mild, one severe. Each person enrolled got two BNT162b2 or mRNA-1273 vaccine doses. Post-vaccine sampling followed dose two by a median roughly 76 days (range 14 to 241).

Treatment described: roughly 10-day PBMC culture with coronavirus spike peptide pools or control peptides (ViraFEST assay). Negative selection enriched CD4+ T cells from cultures at more than 9 days. The assay that was used to sequence DNA from cultured CD4+ T cells was the Oncomine TCR Beta short-read assay. TCRdb called the PCR reads again in MiXCR, with one record for every CDR3 protein. The profile shows roughly 20,000 distinct CDR3 sequences, 56% of them singletons. On this clonotype: Its target is unknown.

Material for sequencing was CD4+ T cells from blood, cultured in vitro. The sequence was obtained from a human donor who had recovered from COVID-19.

The CDR3 spells CGGGTGSSYNSPLHF. Written as DNA, the CDR3 is TGTGGGGGGGGCACAGGAAGCTCCTATAATTCACCCCTCCACTTT. The gene calls are TRBV6-1 and TRBJ1-6; a possible D gene is TRBD1 (6 bases). The CDR3 runs 15 residues. Germline V gene lookup returns CDR1 MNHNS and CDR2 SASEGT.